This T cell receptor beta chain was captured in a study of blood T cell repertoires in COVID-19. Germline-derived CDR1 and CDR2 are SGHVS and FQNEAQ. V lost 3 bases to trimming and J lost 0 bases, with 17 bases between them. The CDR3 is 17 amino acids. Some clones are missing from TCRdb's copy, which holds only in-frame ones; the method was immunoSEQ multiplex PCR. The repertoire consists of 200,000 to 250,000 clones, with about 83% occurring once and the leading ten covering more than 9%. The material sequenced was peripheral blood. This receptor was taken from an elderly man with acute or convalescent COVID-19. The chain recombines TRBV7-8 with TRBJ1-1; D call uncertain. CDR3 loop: CASSFLPGWELNTEAFF. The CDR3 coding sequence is TGTGCCAGCAGCTTCCTCCCTGGGTGGGAGTTGAACACTGAAGCTTTCTTT.